This TCR beta chain was documented in a study of Graves' ophthalmopathy and Graves' hyperthyroidism. Findings and caveats of the study: Clonotypes were expanded in thyroid at above 0.001 frequency, and most also appeared in blood.

In its sample, this clonotype was seen many times. The antigen is unknown. RNA transcripts served as template for amplifying TCR beta CDR3 sequences. The workflow started with a first-round RT-PCR run with HTBI primers and then moved on to a second-round multiplex PCR. MiXCR, run by TCRdb on the multiplex PCR reads, gives a single entry per CDR3 protein. The sample yields hundreds of thousands of distinct CDR3 sequences, 15% seen once. V dropped 4 bases and J dropped 3 bases, with 7 bases sitting between them. The CDR3 is made up of 14 amino acids. CDR1 and CDR2 (germline): SGHDN, FVKESK. A volume of about 9.7 ml of fresh peripheral blood supplied the PBMCs.

This clonotype was obtained from a woman aged 18-29 years with stable Graves' hyperthyroidism. The source material was peripheral blood. V is TRBV14 and J is TRBJ1-6; D unclear. CDR3 sequence: CASSLANYNSPLHF. CDR3 bases: TGTGCCAGCAGCCTGGCTAACTATAATTCACCCCTCCACTTT.